A single sample is the source of the 20 T cell receptor beta chains below, sequenced in a study of T cell repertoires in cytomegalovirus infection. One entry per CDR3 protein, called by TCRdb with MiXCR from the reads. Of around 320,000 distinct CDR3 sequences listed, 8% to 10% were seen once; the top ten hold around 4%. Sample: PBMCs. The receptors were gathered from a human donor in good health (CMV status not recorded). Some clones in this sample may be carry-over from other donors' samples.

This clonotype was counted ten times or more. The rearrangement joins TRBV12-3 or TRBV12-4 to TRBJ1-1; no definite D call. The CDR3 length is 13 residues. The ends were cut back, 2 bases at V and 1 base at J, with 5 bases in the middle. This chain's CDR3 is CASSLQQNTEAFF. In DNA form, the CDR3 reads TGTGCCAGCAGTTTACAACAGAACACTGAAGCTTTCTTT.

Concerning this clonotype: At one of its ends the junction is not consistent with the germline gene, which may arise from a read error. This sequence joins TRBV7-9 and TRBJ1-4; perhaps TRBD1 as D (5 bases). The CDR3 is 15 amino acids. Germline assignment: CDR1 SEHNR and CDR2 FQNEAQ (reference sequence). DNA of the CDR3: TGTGCCAGCAGCCTAGCAGGGAGGTTTAATGAAAAACTGTTTTTT. Translated, it gives CASSLAGRFNEKLFF.

At least ten counts were recorded for this clonotype. J is TRBJ1-4 and V is TRBV7-2; 7 bases agree with TRBD1. Germline V gene lookup returns CDR1 SGHTA and CDR2 FQGNSA. CDR3 length: 16 amino acids. V shed 0 bases, J shed 5 bases, and the junction held 6 bases outside the gene matches. CDR3 loop: CASSLAPGQLNEKLFF. The DNA for the CDR3 is TGTGCCAGCAGCTTAGCTCCGGGACAGCTAAATGAAAAACTGTTTTTT.

This clonotype was recorded a few times. CDR3 nucleotide sequence: TGTGCCAGCAGTCCACTAGCGGGGAGCTCCTACGAGCAGTACTTC. Translating it yields CASSPLAGSSYEQYF. The V call is TRBV28, the J call TRBJ2-7; 10 nucleotides line up with TRBD2. Germline assignment: CDR1 MDHEN and CDR2 SYDVKM. This CDR3 has 15 amino acids. V was pared by 5 bases and J by 0 bases, with 4 bases of the junction left unmatched.

The chain employs TRBV7-1 and TRBJ1-1, with a weak D call TRBD1 (6 bases). TRBV7-1 is recorded as an ORF, its role being uncertain. V gave up 6 bases and J gave up 5 bases, with 13 bases separating them. The CDR3 is 13 residues long. Written as DNA, the CDR3 is TGTGCCAGCAGTCCGACCGACAGGACTGAAGCTTTCTTT. Amino acid sequence: CASSPTDRTEAFF.

In its sample, this clonotype was seen many times. This chain uses TRBV7-2 with TRBJ1-4, with D perhaps matching TRBD1 (6 bases). Germline V CDR1 and CDR2: SGHTA, FQGNSA. The CDR3 length is 15 residues. The V and J ends lost 1 base and 8 bases respectively, with 14 bases between them. The CDR3 region has the DNA TGTGCCAGCAGCTTAGTTGGGGGGCGCGGCGAAAAACTGTTTTTT. Translating gives CASSLVGGRGEKLFF.

The V call is TRBV20-1, the J call TRBJ1-6; D possibly corresponds to TRBD1 (5 bases). Germline-derived CDR1 and CDR2 are DFQATT and SNEGSKA (reference sequence). The CDR3 has 15 residues. The V and J ends lost 0 bases and 10 bases respectively, with 16 bases between them. In nucleotides, the CDR3 is TGCAGTGCTAGAGAGGGCGGGGTTGGGGGATCACCCCTCCACTTT. The encoded protein is CSAREGGVGGSPLHF.

The chain carries TRBV20-1 and TRBJ2-2; 11 nucleotides align to TRBD2. Per germline, CDR1 DFQATT and CDR2 SNEGSKA (reference sequence). The CDR3 is made up of 18 amino acids. With V trimmed by 4 bases and J by 0 bases, 10 bases remained unmatched. DNA for the CDR3: TGCAGTGCTAAGGATCCTACTAGCGGGAGTACGAACACCGGGGAGCTGTTTTTT. Protein product: CSAKDPTSGSTNTGELFF.

This chain links TRBV7-6 with TRBJ1-2; possibly TRBD1 for D (6 bases). Looked up from germline, CDR1 is SGHVS and CDR2 is FNYEAQ. V was cut by 5 bases and J by 3 bases, with 10 bases left in between. The CDR3 is 13 amino acids. CDR3 amino acids: CASSPQGHYGYTF. CDR3 in DNA: TGTGCCAGCAGCCCACAGGGCCACTATGGCTACACCTTC.

In this sample, this clonotype turned up many times. The chain couples TRBV7-9 to TRBJ2-7; 11 nucleotides line up with TRBD2. The CDR3 has 15 amino acids. CDR1 SEHNR and CDR2 FQNEAQ come from the germline V gene (reference sequence). Germline trimming cut 6 bases from V and 5 bases from J; bases unmatched to any gene: 9. CDR3 residues: CASSKTSGTFHEQYF. The DNA of the CDR3 is TGTGCCAGCAGTAAGACTAGCGGGACCTTCCACGAGCAGTACTTC.

This clonotype showed up just a few times. This chain joins TRBV12-3 or TRBV12-4 and TRBJ1-1, with a tentative D call TRBD1 (5 bases). The germline V and J ends were trimmed by 3 bases and 0 bases, with 14 bases remaining between them. This CDR3 is built from 16 residues. The CDR3 here is CASSFQGPAMNTEAFF. The CDR3, as DNA: TGTGCCAGCAGTTTCCAGGGCCCAGCTATGAACACTGAAGCTTTCTTT.

The table lists this clonotype with a few counts. J is TRBJ2-5 and V is TRBV28, with TRBD2 matching over 11 bases. The V gene's germline CDR1 is MDHEN and CDR2 SYDVKM. Trimming took 0 bases from V and 3 from J; bases not matched to a gene: 12. The CDR3 covers 19 residues. The CDR3 here is CASSLWILTSGDTKETQYF. DNA for the CDR3: TGTGCCAGCAGTTTATGGATCCTGACTAGCGGGGATACTAAAGAGACCCAGTACTTC.

This clonotype has ten or more counts. The V and J genes are TRBV27 and TRBJ2-3; TRBD2 is a possible D gene (6 bases). V was pared by 2 bases and J by 4 bases, with 10 bases between. CDR3 size: 14 residues. The germline CDR1 and CDR2 sequences are MNHEY and SMNVEV (reference sequence). The CDR3 is CASSLRTGADTQYF. CDR3 coding DNA: TGTGCCAGCAGTTTACGGACGGGGGCAGATACGCAGTATTTT.

V gene TRBV20-1 combines with J gene TRBJ2-7; possible D gene TRBD2, 6 bases. Germline-derived CDR1 and CDR2 are DFQATT and SNEGSKA (reference sequence). The CDR3 length is 11 residues. Trimming shortened V by 6 bases and J by 7 bases, and 13 bases separated the two germline ends. The CDR3 sequence: CSAPLAREQYF. DNA for the CDR3: TGCAGTGCCCCACTAGCTCGGGAGCAGTACTTC.

This rearrangement joins TRBV28 to TRBJ2-1; TRBD2 matches 10 bases. This CDR3 contains 15 residues. Germline V gene lookup returns CDR1 MDHEN and CDR2 SYDVKM. The J segment lost 5 bases and the V segment lost 6 bases, leaving 7 bases of the junction unmatched. CDR3 sequence: CASRLSLAGNNEQFF. CDR3 coding DNA: TGTGCCAGCAGACTATCACTAGCGGGAAACAATGAGCAGTTCTTC.

The genes are TRBV14 and TRBJ2-1; D is unresolved. Trimming left V 3 bases short and J 5 bases short, with 11 bases between. The germline V gene has CDR1 SGHDN and CDR2 FVKESK. The CDR3 spans 14 residues. CDR3 nucleotide sequence: TGTGCCAGCAGCCACTGGGTTCAGGACAATGAGCAGTTCTTC. Translation gives CASSHWVQDNEQFF.

This clonotype was found a few times. The gene calls are TRBV7-3 and TRBJ2-1, with D tentatively TRBD1 or TRBD2 (6 bases each). This CDR3 has 15 residues. From germline, CDR1 is SGHTA and CDR2 FQGTGA. V was clipped by 1 base and J by 9 bases, with 16 bases between them. CDR3 nucleotide sequence: TGTGCCAGCAGCTTAAATCTCAGGGGAGCGGGTGAGCAGTTCTTC. As protein: CASSLNLRGAGEQFF.

This clonotype occurred a few times. This rearrangement joins TRBV6-2 or TRBV6-3 to TRBJ1-1; 8 nucleotides match TRBD1. J gave up 3 bases and V 6 bases, and 6 bases lay outside the gene matches. The CDR3 length is 14 residues. Looked up from germline, CDR1 is MNHEY and CDR2 is SVGEGT. The CDR3 DNA sequence: TGTGCCAGCAGCCCCAAGGACAGGGACACTGAAGCTTTCTTT. Translating it yields CASSPKDRDTEAFF.

V usage is TRBV24-1 and J usage is TRBJ2-5, with D tentatively TRBD1 (5 bases). The germline gives CDR1 KGHDR, CDR2 SFDVKD. The ends were cut back, 2 bases at V and 7 bases at J, with 10 bases in the middle. The CDR3 spans 13 residues. This CDR3 is CATSDSPRATQYF. In nucleotides, the CDR3 is TGTGCCACCAGTGATTCACCCAGGGCGACCCAGTACTTC.

This clonotype has ten or more counts. The chain uses TRBV19 and TRBJ2-2, with D maybe TRBD2 (6 bases). Germline CDR1 and CDR2: LNHDA and SQIVND (reference sequence). Trimming left V 5 bases short and J 5 bases short, with 18 bases between. CDR3 length: 16 residues. The CDR3 protein is CASSGVAGSATGELFF. The DNA of the CDR3 is TGTGCCAGTAGTGGGGTGGCGGGATCCGCTACCGGGGAGCTGTTTTTT.